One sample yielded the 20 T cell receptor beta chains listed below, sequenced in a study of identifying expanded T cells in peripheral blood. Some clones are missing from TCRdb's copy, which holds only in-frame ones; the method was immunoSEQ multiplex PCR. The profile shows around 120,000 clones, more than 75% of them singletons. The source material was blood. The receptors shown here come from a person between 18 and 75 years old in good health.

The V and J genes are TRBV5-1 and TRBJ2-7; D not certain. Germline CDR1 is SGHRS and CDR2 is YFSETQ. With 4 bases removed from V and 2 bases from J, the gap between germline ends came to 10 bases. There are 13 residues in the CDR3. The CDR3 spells CASSPGFPYEQYF. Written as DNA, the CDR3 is TGCGCCAGCAGCCCCGGATTCCCCTACGAGCAGTACTTC.

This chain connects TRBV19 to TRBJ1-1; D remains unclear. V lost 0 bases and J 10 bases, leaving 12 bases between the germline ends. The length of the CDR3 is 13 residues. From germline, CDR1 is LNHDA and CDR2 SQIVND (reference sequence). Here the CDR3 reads CASSIDHGGGAFF. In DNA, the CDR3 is TGTGCCAGTAGTATAGATCATGGTGGAGGAGCTTTCTTT.

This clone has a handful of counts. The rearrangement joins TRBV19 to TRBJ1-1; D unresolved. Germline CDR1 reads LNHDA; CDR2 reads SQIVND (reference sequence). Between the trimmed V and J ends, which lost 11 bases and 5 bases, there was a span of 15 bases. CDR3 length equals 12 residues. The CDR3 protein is CAASGGRTEAFF. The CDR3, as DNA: TGTGCCGCCAGTGGCGGGAGGACTGAAGCTTTCTTT.

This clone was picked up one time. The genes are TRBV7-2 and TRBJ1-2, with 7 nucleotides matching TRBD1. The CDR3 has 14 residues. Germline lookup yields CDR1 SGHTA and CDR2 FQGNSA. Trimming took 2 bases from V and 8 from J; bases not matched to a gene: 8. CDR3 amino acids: CASSLRIGGRGYTF. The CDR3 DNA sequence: TGTGCCAGCAGCTTAAGAATAGGGGGCCGGGGCTACACCTTC.

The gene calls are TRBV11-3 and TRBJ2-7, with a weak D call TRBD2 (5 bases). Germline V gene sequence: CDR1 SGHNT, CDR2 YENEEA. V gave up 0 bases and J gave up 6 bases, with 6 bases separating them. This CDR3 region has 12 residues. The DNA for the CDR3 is TGTGCCAGCAGCTTAGATGGGAGCGAGCAGTACTTC. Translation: CASSLDGSEQYF.

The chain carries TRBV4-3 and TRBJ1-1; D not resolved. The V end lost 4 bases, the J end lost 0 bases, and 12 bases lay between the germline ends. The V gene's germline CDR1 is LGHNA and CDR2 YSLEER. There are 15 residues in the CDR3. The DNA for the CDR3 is TGCGCCAGCAGCCTGGGTGCCTCGTTGAACACTGAAGCTTTCTTT. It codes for CASSLGASLNTEAFF.

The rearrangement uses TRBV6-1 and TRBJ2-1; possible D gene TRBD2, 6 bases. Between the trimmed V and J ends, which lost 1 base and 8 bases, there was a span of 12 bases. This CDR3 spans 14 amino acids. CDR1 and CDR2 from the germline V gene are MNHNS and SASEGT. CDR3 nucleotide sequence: TGTGCCAGCAGTGAAGGTGGAGGGGTATATGAGCAGTTCTTC. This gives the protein CASSEGGGVYEQFF.

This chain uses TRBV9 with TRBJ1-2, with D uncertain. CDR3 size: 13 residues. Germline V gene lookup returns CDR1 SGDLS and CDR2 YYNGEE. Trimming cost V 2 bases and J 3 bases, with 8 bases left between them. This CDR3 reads CASSVGGYYGYTF. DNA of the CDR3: TGTGCCAGCAGCGTCGGCGGTTACTATGGCTACACCTTC.

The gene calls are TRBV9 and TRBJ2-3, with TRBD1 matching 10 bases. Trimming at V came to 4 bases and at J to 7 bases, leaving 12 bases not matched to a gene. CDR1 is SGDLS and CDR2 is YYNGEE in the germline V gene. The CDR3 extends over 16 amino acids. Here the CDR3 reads CASSPRAGTGDNTQYF. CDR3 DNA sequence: TGTGCCAGCAGCCCCCGGGCCGGGACAGGGGATAATACGCAGTATTTT.

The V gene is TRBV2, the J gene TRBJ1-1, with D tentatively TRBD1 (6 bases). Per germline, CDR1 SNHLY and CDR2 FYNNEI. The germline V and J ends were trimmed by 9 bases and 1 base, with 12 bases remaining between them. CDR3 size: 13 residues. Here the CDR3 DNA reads TGTGCCAGGGGCCCGGGACAGAACACTGAAGCTTTCTTT. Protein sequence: CARGPGQNTEAFF.

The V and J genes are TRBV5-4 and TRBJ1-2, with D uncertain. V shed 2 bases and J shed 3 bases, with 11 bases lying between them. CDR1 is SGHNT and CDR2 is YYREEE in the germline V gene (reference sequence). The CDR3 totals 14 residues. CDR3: CASSFTTEHYGYTF. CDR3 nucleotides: TGTGCCAGCAGCTTTACGACTGAACACTATGGCTACACCTTC.

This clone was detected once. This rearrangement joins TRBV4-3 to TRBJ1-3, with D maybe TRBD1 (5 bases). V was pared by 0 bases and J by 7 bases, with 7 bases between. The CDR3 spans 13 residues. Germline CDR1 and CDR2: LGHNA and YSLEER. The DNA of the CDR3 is TGCGCCAGCAGCCAAGATTGGGGGAACACCATATATTTT. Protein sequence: CASSQDWGNTIYF.

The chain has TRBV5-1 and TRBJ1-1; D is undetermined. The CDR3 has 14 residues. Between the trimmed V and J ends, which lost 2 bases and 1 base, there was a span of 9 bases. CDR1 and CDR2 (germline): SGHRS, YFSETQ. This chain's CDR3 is CASSLDPTNTEAFF. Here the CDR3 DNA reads TGCGCCAGCAGCTTAGATCCTACGAACACTGAAGCTTTCTTT.

The CDR3 protein is CASHIGGGTLNIQYF. The CDR3 coding sequence is TGTGCCAGCCACATAGGGGGGGGCACCTTAAACATTCAGTACTTC. The chain combines TRBV5-5 with TRBJ2-4; TRBD2 might be the D (7 bases). The length of the CDR3 is 15 residues. Germline CDR1 is SGHKS and CDR2 is YYEKEE (reference sequence). Trimming removed 7 bases at V and 6 bases at J, with 20 bases between.

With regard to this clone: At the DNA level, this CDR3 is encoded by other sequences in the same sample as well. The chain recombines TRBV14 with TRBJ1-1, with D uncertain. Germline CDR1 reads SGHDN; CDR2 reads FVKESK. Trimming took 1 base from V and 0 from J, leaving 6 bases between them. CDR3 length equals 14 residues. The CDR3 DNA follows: TGTGCCAGCAGCCAAGCCGGGATGAACACTGAAGCTTTCTTT. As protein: CASSQAGMNTEAFF.

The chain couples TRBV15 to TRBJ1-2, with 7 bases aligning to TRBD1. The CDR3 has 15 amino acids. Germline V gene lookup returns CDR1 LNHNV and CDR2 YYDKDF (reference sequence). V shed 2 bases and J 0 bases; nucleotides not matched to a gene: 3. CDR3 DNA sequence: TGTGCCACCAGCAGACCGGGACAGCCTAACTATGGCTACACCTTC. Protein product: CATSRPGQPNYGYTF.

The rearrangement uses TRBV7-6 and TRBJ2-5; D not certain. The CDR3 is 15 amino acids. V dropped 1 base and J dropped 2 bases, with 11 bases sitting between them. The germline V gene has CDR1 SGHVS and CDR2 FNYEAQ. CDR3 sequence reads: CASSLERRKQETQYF. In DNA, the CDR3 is TGTGCCAGCAGCTTAGAACGTCGGAAACAAGAGACCCAGTACTTC.

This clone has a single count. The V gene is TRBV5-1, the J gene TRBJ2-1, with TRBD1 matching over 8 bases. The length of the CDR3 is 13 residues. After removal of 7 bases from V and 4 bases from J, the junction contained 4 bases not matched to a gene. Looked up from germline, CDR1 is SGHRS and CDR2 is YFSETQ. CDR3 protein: CASGQGSYNEQFF. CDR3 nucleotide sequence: TGCGCCAGCGGACAGGGATCTTACAATGAGCAGTTCTTC.

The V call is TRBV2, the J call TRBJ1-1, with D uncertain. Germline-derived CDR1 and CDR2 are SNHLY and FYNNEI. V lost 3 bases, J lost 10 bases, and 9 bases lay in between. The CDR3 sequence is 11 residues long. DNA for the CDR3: TGTGCCAGCAGTGAGCCGCGCGGAGCTTTCTTT. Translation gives CASSEPRGAFF. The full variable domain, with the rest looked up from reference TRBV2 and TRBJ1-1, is EPEVTQTPSHQVTQMGQEVILRCVPISNHLYFYWYRQILGQKVEFLVSFYNNEISEKSEIFDDQFSVERPDGSNFTLKIRSTKLEDSAMYFCASSEPRGAFFGQGTRLTVV.

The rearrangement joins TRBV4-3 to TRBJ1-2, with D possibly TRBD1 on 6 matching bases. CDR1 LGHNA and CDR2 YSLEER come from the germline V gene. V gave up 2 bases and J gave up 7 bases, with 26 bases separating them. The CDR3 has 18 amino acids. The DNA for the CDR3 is TGCGCCAGCAGCCAATTTCGTCCCGGTGGGGGGCCCTTGCGTGGCTACACCTTC. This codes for CASSQFRPGGGPLRGYTF.